Here is one T cell receptor beta chain with its context. No antigen is known for it. Extracted RNA was reverse transcribed, and the resulting cDNA served as sequencing template. Repertoires were generated with immunoSEQ multiplex PCR, while TCRdb's copy carries only in-frame clones and drops some. This table has some 96,000 clones, roughly three fifths appearing once. Germline V gene lookup returns CDR1 SGHTA and CDR2 FQGNSA. This CDR3 contains 19 residues. V dropped 1 base and J dropped 5; count of bases not matched to a gene: 18. This entry is derived from a study of CD8+ T cells in alopecia areata. General observations from the study: Uncertainty remains about how baseline CD8+ expansion links to response, with one nonresponder.

Treatment here: oral pan-JAK inhibitor, 5-10 mg twice daily. The material was CD8+ T cells sorted from blood, obtained at week 4, from a patient treated with tofacitinib. This TCR derives from a human donor with alopecia areata. The rearrangement links TRBV7-2 to TRBJ2-3; 7 bases are shared with TRBD2. CDR3 loop: CASSLGVGREFQPQDTQYF. The CDR3 nucleotides are TGTGCCAGCAGCTTAGGGGTTGGGCGGGAGTTTCAACCCCAAGATACGCAGTATTTT.